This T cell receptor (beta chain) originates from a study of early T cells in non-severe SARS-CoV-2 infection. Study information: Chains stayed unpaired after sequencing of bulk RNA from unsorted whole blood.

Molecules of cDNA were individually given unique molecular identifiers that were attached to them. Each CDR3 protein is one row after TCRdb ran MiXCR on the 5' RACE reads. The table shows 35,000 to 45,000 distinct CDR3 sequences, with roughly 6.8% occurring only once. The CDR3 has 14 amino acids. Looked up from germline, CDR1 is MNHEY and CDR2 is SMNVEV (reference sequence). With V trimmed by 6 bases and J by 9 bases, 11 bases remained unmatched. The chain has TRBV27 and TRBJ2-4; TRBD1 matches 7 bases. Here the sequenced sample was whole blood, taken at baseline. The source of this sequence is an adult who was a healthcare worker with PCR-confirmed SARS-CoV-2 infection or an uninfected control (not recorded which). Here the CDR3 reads CASSPIGQASIQYF. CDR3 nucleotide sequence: TGTGCCAGCAGCCCAATCGGACAGGCCAGCATTCAGTACTTC.